The 8 T cell receptor beta chains in this list originate from one sample, sequenced in a study of breast tumors, draining lymph nodes, adjacent tissues. TCRdb re-derived calls from the multiplex PCR reads in MiXCR, one entry per CDR3 protein. Altogether over 10,000 distinct CDR3 sequences are present, roughly 60% being singletons, with the ten largest covering about 49%. The sample was tumor-adjacent breast tissue. All receptors come from a female donor with breast cancer. Some clones in this sample may be carry-over from other donors' samples.

This clonotype was seen at least ten times. The chain recombines TRBV7-8 with TRBJ1-1; 7 positions match TRBD1. This CDR3 contains 13 residues. V was clipped by 4 bases and J by 7 bases; unmatched bases: 6. Germline assignment: CDR1 SGHVS and CDR2 FQNEAQ. CDR3 region: CASSSAQGVEAFF. CDR3 DNA: TGTGCCAGCAGCTCGGCTCAGGGGGTTGAAGCTTTCTTT.

This sequence joins TRBV13 and TRBJ2-7; D call uncertain. The V end lost 4 bases, the J end lost 3 bases, and 19 bases lay between the germline ends. This CDR3 spans 16 amino acids. The germline CDR1 and CDR2 sequences are PRHDT and FYEKMQ (reference sequence). CDR3 DNA sequence: TGTGCCAGCAGCTCAACGGCTGATTCAGTAAGCTACGAGCAGTACTTC. It encodes CASSSTADSVSYEQYF.

By frequency in the sample, this clonotype is medium-sized (0.01 to 0.1%). The rearrangement links TRBV2 to TRBJ2-5; 10 bases fit TRBD2. After removal of 2 bases from V and 3 bases from J, the junction contained 6 bases not matched to a gene. This CDR3 region has 16 residues. Per the germline V gene, CDR1 is SNHLY and CDR2 is FYNNEI. The CDR3 DNA sequence: TGTGCCAGCAGTGAAAGGGCTAGCGGGGGCAAAGAGACCCAGTACTTC. The encoded protein is CASSERASGGKETQYF. Using reference TRBV2 and TRBJ2-5 for the parts outside the CDR3, the full variable domain is EPEVTQTPSHQVTQMGQEVILRCVPISNHLYFYWYRQILGQKVEFLVSFYNNEISEKSEIFDDQFSVERPDGSNFTLKIRSTKLEDSAMYFCASSERASGGKETQYFGPGTRLLVL.

The gene calls are TRBV14 and TRBJ2-7; the D call may be TRBD1 or TRBD2 (6 bases each). The V end lost 0 bases, the J end lost 5 bases, and 14 bases lay between the germline ends. This CDR3 is 15 amino acids long. Germline V lookup: CDR1 SGHDN, CDR2 FVKESK. CDR3 region: CASSQEGGSAHEQYF. The DNA for the CDR3 is TGTGCCAGCAGCCAAGAGGGGGGCTCCGCCCACGAGCAGTACTTC.

The chain's CDR3 is CASSPLQGPYSGNTIYF. DNA of the CDR3: TGTGCCAGCAGCCCTCTACAGGGGCCCTACTCTGGAAACACCATATATTTT. The chain recombines TRBV9 with TRBJ1-3; 7 nucleotides match TRBD1. Germline-derived CDR1 and CDR2 are SGDLS and YYNGEE. V lost 4 bases and J lost 0; bases outside the gene matches: 10. CDR3 length equals 17 residues.

V is TRBV29-1 and J is TRBJ2-3; 10 positions agree with TRBD2. Looked up from germline, CDR1 is SQVTM and CDR2 is ANQGSEA. Trimming at V came to 3 bases and at J to 0 bases, leaving 6 bases not matched to a gene. The CDR3 has 16 residues. The CDR3 region has the DNA TGCAGCGTTGATGTACTAGCGGGATCTAGCACAGATACGCAGTATTTT. Translated, it gives CSVDVLAGSSTDTQYF.

The chain is built from TRBV19 and TRBJ1-5, with a weak D call TRBD1 (5 bases). The CDR3 is 13 amino acids. Germline V gives CDR1 LNHDA, CDR2 SQIVND (reference sequence). Between the trimmed V and J ends, which lost 2 bases and 7 bases, there was a span of 9 bases. As DNA, the CDR3 is TGTGCCAGTAGTATAAGGTGGGGCCAGCCCCAGCATTTT. Its protein is CASSIRWGQPQHF.

J is TRBJ2-2 and V is TRBV6-5, with a tentative D call TRBD2 (5 bases). The germline gives CDR1 MNHEY, CDR2 SVGAGI. Trimming took 6 bases from V and 4 from J, leaving 15 bases between them. The CDR3 covers 15 residues. The CDR3 sequence is CASRRLFTSTGELFF. CDR3 DNA: TGTGCCAGCAGGCGACTATTCACCTCCACCGGGGAGCTGTTTTTT.